These T cell receptor beta chains were read from a single sample in a study of cytomegalovirus exposure and HLA in healthy donors. The table came from immunoSEQ multiplex PCR; TCRdb's copy has only in-frame clones and leaves some out. The data contain roughly 150,000 clones, 60% to 80% of them singletons. Sequencing input: PBMCs. The receptor source for this set is a male donor in good health and CMV-seronegative. Each CDR3 is given with its conserved first and last residue. The order of the fields is clone size, V gene, J gene, D gene, CDR3 DNA, CDR3 protein. A D gene is named only where the DNA matches it firmly. Clone size is given for some rows only: seen once, a few or many times, or a class if the clone is expanded.

NA	TRBV2	TRBJ1-4	TRBD1	TGTGCCAGCAGCGGGACAGTTCCTAATGAAAAACTGTTTTTT	CASSGTVPNEKLFF
NA	TRBV5-4	TRBJ1-1	TRBD1	TGTGCCAGCAGCTTGACAGGGGTTGAAGCTTTCTTT	CASSLTGVEAFF
NA	TRBV30	TRBJ1-2	TRBD1	TGTGCCTGGAGGGGTCATGGAGGGGGCGGCTACACCTTC	CAWRGHGGGGYTF
NA	TRBV6-1	TRBJ2-7	NA	TGTGCCAGCAGTGATCTTGGTGCGGCCCTTCCCGAGCAGTACTTC	CASSDLGAALPEQYF
few	TRBV7-9	TRBJ2-1	TRBD2	TGTGCCACCCCCAGCGGGAGGTATTACAATGAGCAGTTCTTC	CATPSGRYYNEQFF
NA	TRBV30	TRBJ2-5	NA	TGTGCCTGGAGTGGAGGTCTAAAAGAGACCCAGTACTTC	CAWSGGLKETQYF
NA	TRBV27	TRBJ1-5	NA	TGTGCCAGCAGCGGGGGATGGAGCAATCAGCCCCAGCATTTT	CASSGGWSNQPQHF
NA	TRBV6-1	TRBJ2-7	TRBD1	TGTGCCAGCAGCTTCGGACAGGGTCCCTACGAGCAGTACTTC	CASSFGQGPYEQYF
NA	TRBV10-1	TRBJ2-7	TRBD1	TGCGCCAGTTATCCCTCCCTCAGGGGGCCCTCCTACGAGCAGTACTTC	CASYPSLRGPSYEQYF
NA	TRBV7-9	TRBJ2-5	NA	TGTGCCAGCAGCCCCACCCGACGACAGACGCAAGAGACCCAGTACTTC	CASSPTRRQTQETQYF
NA	TRBV15	TRBJ2-5	TRBD2	TGTGCCACCAGCAGACAGACTAGCGGGGGGGTCCGAGAGACCCAGTACTTC	CATSRQTSGGVRETQYF
few	TRBV5-1	TRBJ1-5	TRBD1	TGCGCCAGCAGCGCTACGACAGGGAGCAATCAGCCCCAGCATTTT	CASSATTGSNQPQHF
NA	TRBV5-1	TRBJ1-1	NA	TGCGCCAGCAGCTTGATGCAAGCAGGTGAAGCTTTCTTT	CASSLMQAGEAFF
NA	TRBV5-1	TRBJ2-3	NA	TGCGCCAGCAGCTGGGTTGGGACACAAGAGGCAGATACGCAGTATTTT	CASSWVGTQEADTQYF
once	TRBV7-2	TRBJ2-1	TRBD2	TGTGCCAGCAGCACACCCGGCGGGGGGGCTGGTGAGCAGTTCTTC	CASSTPGGGAGEQFF
NA	TRBV5-6	TRBJ2-5	NA	TGTGCCAGCAGCTTGGTCCCGCGTGTGCAAGAGACCCAGTACTTC	CASSLVPRVQETQYF
NA	TRBV5-1	TRBJ2-5	TRBD2	TGCGCCAGCAGCCCTTCGGGACTAGCGGGGGACCAAGAGACCCAGTACTTC	CASSPSGLAGDQETQYF
NA	TRBV4-3	TRBJ2-2	TRBD2	TGCGCCAGCAGCCAAGATACTAGCGGGGACCGTACCGGGGAGCTGTTTTTT	CASSQDTSGDRTGELFF
NA	TRBV27	TRBJ2-1	TRBD2	TGTGCCAGCGGATCATCTAGCGGGGAGACCTACAATGAGCAGTTCTTC	CASGSSSGETYNEQFF
NA	TRBV4-2	TRBJ2-7	TRBD2	TGTGCCAGCAGCCAAGACGGGACTAGCGGGTCCTACGAGCAGTACTTC	CASSQDGTSGSYEQYF
NA	TRBV5-6	TRBJ1-2	NA	TGTGCCAGCAGCTTGGGAGCGGGGGCTAACTATGGCTACACCTTC	CASSLGAGANYGYTF
NA	TRBV7-3	TRBJ1-4	TRBD1	TGTGCCAGCAGTCCCGGGACAGGGAGACCTAATGAAAAACTGTTTTTT	CASSPGTGRPNEKLFF
NA	TRBV7-3	TRBJ2-3	NA	TGTGCCAGCAGCTTAGGCGGGGGCGGTAGCACAGATACGCAGTATTTT	CASSLGGGGSTDTQYF
NA	TRBV2	TRBJ1-2	TRBD1	TGTGCCAGCCGGGACAGGGGATCCTATGGCTACACCTTC	CASRDRGSYGYTF
NA	TRBV19	TRBJ1-1	TRBD1	TGTGCCAGTAGTAGGGACAGGGGGATGAACACTGAAGCTTTCTTT	CASSRDRGMNTEAFF
few	TRBV18	TRBJ2-1	TRBD2	TGTGCCAGCTCACCAACTAGCGGGGGGGCCCGGGAGCAGTTCTTC	CASSPTSGGAREQFF
NA	TRBV19	TRBJ1-2	NA	TGTGCCAGTAAACAAGGGGCCGCGAACTATGGCTACACCTTC	CASKQGAANYGYTF
NA	TRBV18	TRBJ2-7	NA	TGTGCCAGCTCACCTGGAGACGGGAGAACCTACGAGCAGTACTTC	CASSPGDGRTYEQYF
NA	TRBV6-4	TRBJ2-2	TRBD1	TGTGCCAGCAGGAGAGAGGGGGCAAGCACCGGGGAGCTGTTTTTT	CASRREGASTGELFF
NA	TRBV4-3	TRBJ2-1	TRBD2	TGCGCCAGCAGCCAAGAATGGCTAGCGGGAGGAAGCAATGAGCAGTTCTTC	CASSQEWLAGGSNEQFF
NA	TRBV13	TRBJ1-1	NA	TGTGCCAGCAGCTTAGAGAAGGGGCGGGGCACTGAAGCTTTCTTT	CASSLEKGRGTEAFF
NA	TRBV6-5	TRBJ2-7	TRBD1	TGTGCCAGCAGTTTGACAGGGGCGTCCTACGAGCAGTACTTC	CASSLTGASYEQYF
NA	TRBV7-2	TRBJ2-2	NA	TGTGCCAGCGGGTCCTCCGGCAGGGCCACCGGGGAGCTGTTTTTT	CASGSSGRATGELFF
NA	TRBV29-1	TRBJ2-6	TRBD1	TGCAGCGTTGAAGTTTGGGGGAGGACAGGGGATTCACGAAGTCCCTCTGGGGCCAACGTCCTGACTTTC	CSVEVWGRTGDSRSPSGANVLTF
NA	TRBV6-5	TRBJ1-1	NA	TGTGCCAGCAGTTATTCGGCAGGGTGGAGCACTGAAGCTTTCTTT	CASSYSAGWSTEAFF
NA	TRBV27	TRBJ1-2	TRBD1	TGTGCCAGCAGTTTATCGAACGGTCGGACAGGGGGGAACTATGGCTACACCTTC	CASSLSNGRTGGNYGYTF
once	TRBV6-5	TRBJ2-1	TRBD2	TGTGCCAGCAGTTACTCGGCTAGCGGCTCCTACAATGAGCAGTTCTTC	CASSYSASGSYNEQFF
NA	TRBV7-9	TRBJ1-6	NA	TGTTCCAGCAGCTTTAGTGGGACACTGAGCTCCTATAATTCACCCCTCCACTTT	CSSSFSGTLSSYNSPLHF
NA	TRBV5-1	TRBJ2-7	TRBD1	TGCGCCAGCAGCCTGGACAGGGGGCGGTCCTACGAGCAGTACTTC	CASSLDRGRSYEQYF
NA	TRBV7-8	TRBJ2-7	NA	TGTGCCAGCAGCTTACTCGCCCCCTACGAGCAGTACTTC	CASSLLAPYEQYF
NA	TRBV11-3	TRBJ2-3	NA	TGTGCCAGCAGCTTAGGTCTCTCAGATACGCAGTATTTT	CASSLGLSDTQYF
NA	TRBV9	TRBJ2-3	TRBD2	TGTGCCAGCAGCCCGGGGACTAGCGGGGGCACAGATACGCAGTATTTT	CASSPGTSGGTDTQYF
NA	TRBV5-4	TRBJ1-3	NA	TGTGCCAGCAGCTTGTGGGAGGGCACTGGAAACACCATATATTTT	CASSLWEGTGNTIYF